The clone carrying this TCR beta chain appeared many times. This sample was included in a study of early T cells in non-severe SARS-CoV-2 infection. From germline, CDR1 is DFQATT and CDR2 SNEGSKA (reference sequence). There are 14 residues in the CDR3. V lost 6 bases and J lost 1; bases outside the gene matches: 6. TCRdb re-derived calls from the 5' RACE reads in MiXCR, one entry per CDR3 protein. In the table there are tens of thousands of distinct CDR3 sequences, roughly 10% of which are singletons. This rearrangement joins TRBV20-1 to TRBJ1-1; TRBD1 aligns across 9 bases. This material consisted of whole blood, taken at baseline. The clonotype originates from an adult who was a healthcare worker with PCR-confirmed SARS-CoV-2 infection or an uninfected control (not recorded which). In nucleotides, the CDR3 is TGCAGTGCCCCAAAGGACAGGGGGAACACTGAAGCTTTCTTT. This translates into CSAPKDRGNTEAFF.